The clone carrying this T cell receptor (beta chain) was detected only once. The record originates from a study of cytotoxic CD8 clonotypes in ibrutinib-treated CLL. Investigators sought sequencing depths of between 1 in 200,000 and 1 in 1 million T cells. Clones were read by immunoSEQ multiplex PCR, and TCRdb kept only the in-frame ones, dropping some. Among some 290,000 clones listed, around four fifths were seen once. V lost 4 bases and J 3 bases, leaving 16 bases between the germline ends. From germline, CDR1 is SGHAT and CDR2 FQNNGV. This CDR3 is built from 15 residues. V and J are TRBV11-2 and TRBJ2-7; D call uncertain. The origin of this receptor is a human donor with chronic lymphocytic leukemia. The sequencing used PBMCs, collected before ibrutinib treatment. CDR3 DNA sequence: TGTGCCAGCAGCTCCCTCCGAGCCCGTTACTACGAGCAGTACTTC. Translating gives CASSSLRARYYEQYF.